The 8 T cell receptor beta chains below come from one sample, sequenced in a study of blood T cell repertoires in COVID-19. Sequenced by immunoSEQ multiplex PCR; TCRdb stores in-frame clones only, minus some. This table has about 38,000 clones, approximately 94% appearing once. Material for sequencing was peripheral blood. These receptors were obtained from a human donor with active COVID-19. The donor label of this sample is uncertain.

This sequence joins TRBV18 and TRBJ2-7; 10 nucleotides align to TRBD1. From germline, CDR1 is KGHSH and CDR2 LQKENI. The CDR3 has 16 amino acids. V was pared by 6 bases and J by 4 bases, with 12 bases of the junction left unmatched. CDR3 region: CASSINRDRGSYEQYF. The CDR3 bases are TGTGCCAGCTCTATCAACCGGGACAGGGGATCATACGAGCAGTACTTC.

J is TRBJ2-1 and V is TRBV6-2 or TRBV6-3, with TRBD2 identical over 10 bases. The V gene's germline CDR1 is MNHEY and CDR2 SVGEGT. The CDR3 has 19 amino acids. V lost 2 bases and J lost 10; bases outside the gene matches: 20. The CDR3 DNA follows: TGTGCCAGCAGTTACCCCCCTGGAGACCTAGCGGGAGTGGGAATGGAGCAGTTCTTC. It specifies CASSYPPGDLAGVGMEQFF.

The chain couples TRBV19 to TRBJ2-3, with 7 bases identical to TRBD1. The CDR3 is made up of 13 amino acids. CDR1 is LNHDA and CDR2 is SQIVND in the germline V gene (reference sequence). V lost 10 bases and J lost 2; bases outside the gene matches: 6. The CDR3, as DNA: TGTGCCACCCTGGACAGGAACACAGATACGCAGTATTTT. Translation: CATLDRNTDTQYF.

This clone was seen once. CDR3 nucleotide sequence: TGTGCCAGCAGCTTGGACAGGGTTACACCCTACGAGCAGTACTTC. It translates to CASSLDRVTPYEQYF. The rearrangement links TRBV5-6 to TRBJ2-7, with a weak D call TRBD1 (6 bases). V was clipped by 0 bases and J by 2 bases, with 12 bases between them. CDR1 is SGHDT, CDR2 YYEEEE, per germline. The CDR3 spans 15 residues.

The rearrangement links TRBV6-6 to TRBJ2-7; perhaps TRBD2 as D (5 bases). The CDR3 extends over 16 amino acids. Deletions cut 0 bases from V and 0 bases from J, with 12 bases between. The germline V gene encodes CDR1 MNHNY and CDR2 SVGAGI (reference sequence). CDR3 bases: TGTGCCAGCAGTTACTCACAACGGAGGAGCTCCTACGAGCAGTACTTC. It specifies CASSYSQRRSSYEQYF.

Only one count was recorded for this clone. In nucleotides, the CDR3 is TGTGCCAGCAGATCCGACAGGGGCCTAGGAGGATCTACCTACGAGCAGTACTTC. Amino acid sequence: CASRSDRGLGGSTYEQYF. The rearrangement links TRBV2 to TRBJ2-7; 8 positions match TRBD1. V was clipped by 6 bases and J by 2 bases; unmatched bases: 18. The CDR3 spans 18 residues. CDR1 is SNHLY, CDR2 FYNNEI, per germline.

The CDR3 reads CASRQIAGGPEGTDTQYF. The CDR3 region has the DNA TGCGCCAGCAGACAGATAGCGGGAGGGCCTGAGGGCACAGATACGCAGTATTTT. This rearrangement joins TRBV5-1 to TRBJ2-3, with 11 positions matching TRBD2. The CDR3 is 18 amino acids. V lost 5 bases and J lost 1; bases outside the gene matches: 12. Germline-derived CDR1 and CDR2 are SGHRS and YFSETQ.

The rearrangement links TRBV18 to TRBJ2-1; D might be TRBD2 (6 bases). Germline CDR1 reads KGHSH; CDR2 reads LQKENI. This CDR3 comprises 15 residues. V lost 3 bases, J lost 4 bases, and 13 bases lay in between. Here the CDR3 reads CASSPGTFNYNEQFF. The CDR3 DNA sequence: TGTGCCAGCTCACCCGGGACTTTTAATTACAATGAGCAGTTCTTC.